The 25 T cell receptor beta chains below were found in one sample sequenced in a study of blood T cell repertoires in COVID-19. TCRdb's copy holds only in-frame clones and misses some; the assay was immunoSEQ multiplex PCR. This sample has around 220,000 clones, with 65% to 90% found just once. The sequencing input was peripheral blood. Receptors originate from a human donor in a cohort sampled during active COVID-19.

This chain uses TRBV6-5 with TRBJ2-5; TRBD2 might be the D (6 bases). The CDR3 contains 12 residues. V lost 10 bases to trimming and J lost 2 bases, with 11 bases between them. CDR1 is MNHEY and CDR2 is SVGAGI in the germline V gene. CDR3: CATGRGQETQYF. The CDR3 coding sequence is TGTGCCACCGGACGGGGGCAAGAGACCCAGTACTTC.

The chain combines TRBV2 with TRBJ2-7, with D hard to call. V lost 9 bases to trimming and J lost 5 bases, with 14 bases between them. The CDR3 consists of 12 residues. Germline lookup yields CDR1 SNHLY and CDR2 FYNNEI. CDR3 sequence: CASRSLINEQYF. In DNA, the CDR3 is TGTGCCAGTAGGAGTTTAATCAACGAGCAGTACTTC.

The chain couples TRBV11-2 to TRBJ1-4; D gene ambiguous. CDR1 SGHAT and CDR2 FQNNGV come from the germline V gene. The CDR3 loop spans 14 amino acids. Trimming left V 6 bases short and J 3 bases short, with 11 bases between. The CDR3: CASSLTSPNEKLFF. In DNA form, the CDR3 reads TGTGCCAGCAGTTTGACAAGCCCTAATGAAAAACTGTTTTTT.

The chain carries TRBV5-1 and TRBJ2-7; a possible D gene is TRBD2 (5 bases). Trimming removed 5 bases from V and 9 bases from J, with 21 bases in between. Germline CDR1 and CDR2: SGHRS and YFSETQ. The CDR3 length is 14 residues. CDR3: CASSFPGHAAGQYF. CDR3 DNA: TGCGCCAGCAGTTTCCCGGGCCACGCGGCGGGGCAGTACTTC.

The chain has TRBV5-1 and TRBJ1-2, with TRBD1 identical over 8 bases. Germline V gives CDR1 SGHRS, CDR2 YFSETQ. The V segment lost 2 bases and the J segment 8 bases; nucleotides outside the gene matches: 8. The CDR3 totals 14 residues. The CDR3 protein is CASSLWQGAGGYTF. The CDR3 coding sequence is TGCGCCAGCAGCTTATGGCAGGGGGCCGGGGGCTACACCTTC.

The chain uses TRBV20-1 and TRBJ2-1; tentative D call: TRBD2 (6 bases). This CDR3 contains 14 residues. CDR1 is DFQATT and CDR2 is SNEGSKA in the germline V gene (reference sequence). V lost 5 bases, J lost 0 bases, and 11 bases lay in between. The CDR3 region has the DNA TGCAGTGCTCGTGGACTACACTCCTACAATGAGCAGTTCTTC. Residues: CSARGLHSYNEQFF.

The DNA of the CDR3 is TGTGCCAGCAGCGTAGTTGGTAGCGGGAATAATGAGCAGTTCTTC. Protein: CASSVVGSGNNEQFF. The chain combines TRBV9 with TRBJ2-1, with 8 positions matching TRBD2. Germline CDR1 reads SGDLS; CDR2 reads YYNGEE. The CDR3 runs to 15 residues. The V gene end was trimmed by 0 bases and the J gene end by 7 bases; junction bases not matched to a gene: 6.

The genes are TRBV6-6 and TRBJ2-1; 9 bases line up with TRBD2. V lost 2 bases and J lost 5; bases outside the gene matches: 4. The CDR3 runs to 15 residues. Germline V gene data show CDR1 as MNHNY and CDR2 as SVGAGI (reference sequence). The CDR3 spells CASSYLAGSNNEQFF. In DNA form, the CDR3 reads TGTGCCAGCAGTTACCTAGCGGGATCGAACAATGAGCAGTTCTTC.

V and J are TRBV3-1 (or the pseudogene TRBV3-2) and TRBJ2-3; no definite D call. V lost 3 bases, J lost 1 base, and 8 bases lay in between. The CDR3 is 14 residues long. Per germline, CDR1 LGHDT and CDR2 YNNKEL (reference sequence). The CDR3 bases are TGTGCCAGCAGCCACCGCGGCGGCACAGATACGCAGTATTTT. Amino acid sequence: CASSHRGGTDTQYF.

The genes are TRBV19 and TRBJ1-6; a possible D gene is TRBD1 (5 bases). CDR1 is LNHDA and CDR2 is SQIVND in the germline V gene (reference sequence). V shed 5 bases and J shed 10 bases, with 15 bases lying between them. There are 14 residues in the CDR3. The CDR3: CASSLAGLVSPLHF. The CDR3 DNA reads TGTGCCAGTAGTCTGGCAGGGCTGGTCTCACCCCTCCACTTT.

The DNA for the CDR3 is TGTGCCAGCAGCGACAGGGATACCCAAGAGACCCAGTACTTC. Encoded protein: CASSDRDTQETQYF. V gene TRBV7-9 combines with J gene TRBJ2-5; 7 positions match TRBD1. Looked up from germline, CDR1 is SEHNR and CDR2 is FQNEAQ (reference sequence). The CDR3 extends over 14 amino acids. V dropped 5 bases and J dropped 1; count of bases not matched to a gene: 4.

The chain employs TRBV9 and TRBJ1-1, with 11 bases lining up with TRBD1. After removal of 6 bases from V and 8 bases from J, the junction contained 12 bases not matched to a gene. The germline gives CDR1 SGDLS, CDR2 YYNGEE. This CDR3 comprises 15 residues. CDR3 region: CASNGQGARGSEAFF. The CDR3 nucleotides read TGTGCCAGCAACGGACAGGGGGCGCGGGGAAGCGAAGCTTTCTTT.

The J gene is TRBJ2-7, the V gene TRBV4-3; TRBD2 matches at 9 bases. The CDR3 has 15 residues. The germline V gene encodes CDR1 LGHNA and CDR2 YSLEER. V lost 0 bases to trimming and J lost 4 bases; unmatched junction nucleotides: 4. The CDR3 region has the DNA TGCGCCAGCAGCCAAGATCCTAGCGGGAAGTACGAGCAGTACTTC. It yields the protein CASSQDPSGKYEQYF.

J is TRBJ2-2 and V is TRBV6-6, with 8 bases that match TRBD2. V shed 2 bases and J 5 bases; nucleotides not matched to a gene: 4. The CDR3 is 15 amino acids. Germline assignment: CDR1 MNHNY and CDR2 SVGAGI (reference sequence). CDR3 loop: CASSYGRGATGELFF. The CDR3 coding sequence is TGTGCCAGCAGTTACGGGCGGGGGGCAACCGGGGAGCTGTTTTTT.

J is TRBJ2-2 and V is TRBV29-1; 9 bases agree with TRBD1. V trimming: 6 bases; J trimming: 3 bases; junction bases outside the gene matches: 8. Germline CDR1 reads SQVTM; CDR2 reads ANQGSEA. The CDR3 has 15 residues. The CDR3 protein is CSVGQGGRYTGELFF. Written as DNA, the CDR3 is TGCAGCGTGGGACAGGGCGGAAGGTACACCGGGGAGCTGTTTTTT.

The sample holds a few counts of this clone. This CDR3 is CASSLTPGQGIEQPQHF. CDR3 DNA: TGTGCCAGCAGCTTAACTCCGGGACAGGGAATCGAACAGCCCCAGCATTTT. The chain combines TRBV7-2 with TRBJ1-5; 9 nucleotides align to TRBD1. The V segment lost 2 bases and the J segment 7 bases; nucleotides outside the gene matches: 12. This CDR3 has 17 amino acids. In germline, CDR1 is SGHTA, CDR2 FQGNSA.

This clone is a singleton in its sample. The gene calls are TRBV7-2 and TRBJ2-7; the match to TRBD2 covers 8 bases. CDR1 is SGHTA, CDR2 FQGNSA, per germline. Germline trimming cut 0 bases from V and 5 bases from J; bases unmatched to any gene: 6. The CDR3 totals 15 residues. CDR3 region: CASSLAPSGSNEQYF. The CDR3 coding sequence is TGTGCCAGCAGCTTAGCGCCAAGCGGGAGCAACGAGCAGTACTTC. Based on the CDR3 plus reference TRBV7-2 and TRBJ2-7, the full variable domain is GAGVSQSPSNKVTEKGKDVELRCDPISGHTALYWYRQSLGQGLEFLIYFQGNSAPDKSGLPSDRFSAERTGGSVSTLTIQRTQQEDSAVYLCASSLAPSGSNEQYFGPGTRLTVT.

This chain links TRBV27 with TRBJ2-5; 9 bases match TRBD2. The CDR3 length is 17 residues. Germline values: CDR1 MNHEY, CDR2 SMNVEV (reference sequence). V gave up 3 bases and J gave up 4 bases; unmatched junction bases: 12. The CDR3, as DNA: TGTGCCAGCAGTTTGAGGCTAGCGGGGCCTTCCGGAGAGACCCAGTACTTC. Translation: CASSLRLAGPSGETQYF.

CDR3 loop: CASSEPGTGWTPLHF. Written as DNA, the CDR3 is TGTGCCAGCAGTGAACCCGGGACAGGTTGGACACCCCTCCACTTT. The V call is TRBV6-1, the J call TRBJ1-6, with 8 bases identical to TRBD1. V was clipped by 2 bases and J by 11 bases; unmatched bases: 8. This CDR3 has 15 amino acids. CDR1 and CDR2 from the germline V gene are MNHNS and SASEGT.

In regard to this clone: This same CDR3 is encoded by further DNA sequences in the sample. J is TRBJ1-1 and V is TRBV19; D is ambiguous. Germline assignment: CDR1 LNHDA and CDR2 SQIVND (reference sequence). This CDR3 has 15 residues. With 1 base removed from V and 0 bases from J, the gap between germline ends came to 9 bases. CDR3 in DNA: TGTGCCAGTAGTATAGTGGGCACCCTGAACACTGAAGCTTTCTTT. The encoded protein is CASSIVGTLNTEAFF. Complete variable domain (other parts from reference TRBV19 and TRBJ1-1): DGGITQSPKYLFRKEGQNVTLSCEQNLNHDAMYWYRQDPGQGLRLIYYSQIVNDFQKGDIAEGYSVSREKKESFPLTVTSAQKNPTAFYLCASSIVGTLNTEAFFGQGTRLTVV.

The CDR3 DNA follows: TGTGCCAGCAGCTTGGGACTAGCGGGAGGGAATGAGCAGTTCTTC. Translated: CASSLGLAGGNEQFF. This chain uses TRBV11-3 with TRBJ2-1; the match to TRBD2 covers 16 bases. V lost 3 bases to trimming and J lost 7 bases; unmatched junction nucleotides: 0. Looked up from germline, CDR1 is SGHNT and CDR2 is YENEEA. This CDR3 contains 15 residues.

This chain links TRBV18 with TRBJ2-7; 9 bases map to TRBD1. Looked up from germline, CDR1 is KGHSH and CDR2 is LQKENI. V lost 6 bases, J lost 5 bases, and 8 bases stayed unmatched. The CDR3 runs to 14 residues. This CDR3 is CASSRRTGDHEQYF. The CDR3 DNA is TGTGCCAGCTCCCGTCGGACAGGGGACCACGAGCAGTACTTC.

CDR3 in DNA: TGTGCCAGCAGTGTCGGGCTAGCACCTGGGAATACGCAGTATTTT. Its protein product is CASSVGLAPGNTQYF. J is TRBJ2-3 and V is TRBV6-4; perhaps TRBD2 as D (5 bases). There are 15 residues in the CDR3. Trimming pared 4 bases from V and 7 bases from J, leaving 18 bases between. Germline-derived CDR1 and CDR2 are MRHNA and SNTAGT.

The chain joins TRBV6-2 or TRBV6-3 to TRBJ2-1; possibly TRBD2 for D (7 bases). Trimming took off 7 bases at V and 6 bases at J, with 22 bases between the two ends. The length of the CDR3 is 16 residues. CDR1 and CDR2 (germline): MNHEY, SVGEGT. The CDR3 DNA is TGTGCCAGCACCCCCAGGTCGGGGGGCCCGGGCAATGAGCAGTTCTTC. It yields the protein CASTPRSGGPGNEQFF.

The CDR3, as DNA: TGTGCCAGCAGTTTGTGGCAGGGGGCGAACTATGGCTACACCTTC. It encodes CASSLWQGANYGYTF. This chain links TRBV28 with TRBJ1-2, with 8 bases fitting TRBD1. The CDR3 consists of 15 residues. After removal of 3 bases from V and 2 bases from J, the junction contained 5 bases not matched to a gene. The germline CDR1 and CDR2 sequences are MDHEN and SYDVKM.